These 13 T cell receptor beta chains were all obtained from the same sample, sequenced in a study of regulatory T cells in long-lasting Graves disease (dated by TCRdb to the early 2020s). This specimen's time point label, interpreted: newly diagnosed GD, antithyroid drugs for less than 3 months. For both TCR sequencing and RNA sequencing, RNA was extracted from PBMCs using TRIzol. The library relied on multiplex PCR. Sequencing used an Illumina HiSeq 4000. iRepertoire HTBI primers and Arm-PCR amplification of CDR3 regions were used to construct TCR beta libraries. The public reads were reprocessed in TCRdb via fastp at Q25 and MiXCR, keeping in-frame beta chains. One record per CDR3 amino acid sequence lists the most common genes and DNA. Across this sample there are roughly 350,000 distinct CDR3 sequences, with roughly 17% seen only once. 30% of the sample is held by the ten biggest clonotypes. The sample was also reused in another study, on T cells in Graves' hyperthyroidism and ophthalmopathy.

Sequenced here: peripheral blood mononuclear cells (PBMCs), sampled at new diagnosis, from a patient treated with antithyroid drugs. These receptors were taken from a man between 35 and 55 years old with Graves disease. Donor details come from another sample of the same person, matched by shared clones.

This clonotype was counted a single time. V and J are TRBV15 and TRBJ1-5; no definite D call. Germline CDR1 LNHNV, CDR2 YYDKDF (reference sequence). V lost 6 bases and J 3 bases, leaving 12 bases between the germline ends. The CDR3 covers 14 residues. CDR3 sequence (DNA): TGTGCCACCAGTGGAGGGCTCAACAATCAGCCCCAGCATTTT. Translated, it gives CATSGGLNNQPQHF. Looking up the rest from reference TRBV15 and TRBJ1-5 gives the full variable domain: DAMVIQNPRYQVTQFGKPVTLSCSQTLNHNVMYWYQQKSSQAPKLLFHYYDKDFNNEADTPDNFQSRRPNTSFCFLDIRSPGLGDTAMYLCATSGGLNNQPQHFGDGTRLSIL.

This clonotype was seen more than once but under ten times. The chain links TRBV27 to TRBJ2-1; 13 bases line up with TRBD2. The CDR3 consists of 16 residues. Germline V gene data show CDR1 as MNHEY and CDR2 as SMNVEV (reference sequence). Losses at the gene ends were 6 bases for V and 3 bases for J; bases not matched to a gene: 5. The CDR3 sequence is CASRPRLAGGYNEQFF. The CDR3 DNA follows: TGTGCCAGCAGGCCTAGACTAGCGGGGGGCTACAATGAGCAGTTCTTC.

This clonotype was observed a single time. At one boundary the junction diverges from the germline segment, which might be a read error. The chain links TRBV5-4 to TRBJ2-2; the match to TRBD2 covers 9 bases. The CDR3 loop spans 15 amino acids. Germline values: CDR1 SGHNT, CDR2 YYREEE (reference sequence). This CDR3 reads CASSLLAGGTGKLFF. The CDR3 DNA reads TGTGCCAGCAGCTTGTTGGCGGGGGGGACCGGGAAGCTGTTTTTT.

This clonotype has ten or more counts. The V call is TRBV11-2, the J call TRBJ2-2; 8 bases are a match to TRBD1. Germline V gives CDR1 SGHAT, CDR2 FQNNGV. Losses at the gene ends were 7 bases for V and 7 bases for J; bases not matched to a gene: 11. There are 15 residues in the CDR3. The CDR3 coding sequence is TGTGCCAGCACCCAATGGGCAGGGGGCTACGGGGAGCTGTTTTTT. Translated: CASTQWAGGYGELFF.

This clonotype has at least ten counts. The CDR3 loop is CASSLTPWMGENTEAFF. The CDR3 nucleotides read TGTGCCAGCAGCTTAACCCCTTGGATGGGGGAGAACACTGAAGCTTTCTTT. The chain is built from TRBV11-2 and TRBJ1-1; TRBD1 might be the D (5 bases). V was trimmed by 2 bases and J by 1 base, leaving 17 bases between them. The CDR3 is made up of 17 amino acids. Germline CDR1 SGHAT, CDR2 FQNNGV.

A remark on this clonotype: A much larger clone sits a single nucleotide away, making a read error possible. Here the CDR3 omits its conserved ending phenylalanine or tryptophan, so a read error is the likely source. This chain links TRBV20-1 with TRBJ2-5; the match to TRBD2 covers 10 bases. The CDR3 has 13 residues. V was pared by 7 bases and J by 1 base, with 3 bases of the junction left unmatched. Germline V gives CDR1 DFQATT, CDR2 SNEGSKA (reference sequence). The CDR3 coding sequence is TGCAGTGGGGTAGCGGGGGGCCAAGAGACCCAGTACTGC. Its translation is CSGVAGGQETQYC.

This clonotype turned up a few times. The rearrangement joins TRBV29-1 to TRBJ2-7; TRBD2 aligns across 11 bases. Trimming cost V 4 bases and J 5 bases; bases outside gene matches: 4. This CDR3 has 13 residues. In germline, CDR1 is SQVTM, CDR2 ANQGSEA. CDR3 residues: CSVGRSGGDEQYF. The CDR3 coding sequence is TGCAGCGTTGGGCGTAGCGGGGGGGACGAGCAGTACTTC.

This clonotype was seen at least ten times. CDR3 DNA sequence: TGTGCCAGCAGCAATTTAGCAGGGTATAGCAATCAGCCCCAGCATTTT. This translates into CASSNLAGYSNQPQHF. This rearrangement joins TRBV12-3 or TRBV12-4 to TRBJ1-5; tentative D call: TRBD1 (5 bases). This CDR3 contains 16 residues. V dropped 6 bases and J dropped 0 bases, with 15 bases sitting between them.

A word on this clonotype: The conserved phenylalanine or tryptophan is not found at the CDR3 terminus, so this likely reflects a read error. The rearrangement links TRBV10-3 to TRBJ2-1; D possibly uses TRBD1 or TRBD2 (5 bases each). The CDR3 consists of 15 residues. V lost 6 bases to trimming and J lost 0 bases, with 12 bases between them. Germline CDR1 reads ENHRY; CDR2 reads SYGVKD. The CDR3 reads CAISRDPSSYNEQFS. The DNA for the CDR3 is TGTGCCATCAGCCGGGACCCCAGCTCCTACAATGAGCAGTTCTCC.

This clonotype occurred a few times. Since a much larger clone is just one base distant, this may be a read error. The chain employs TRBV6-2 or TRBV6-3 and TRBJ2-1; the D is unclear. This CDR3 is built from 16 residues. The V end was cut by 0 bases, the J end by 0 bases, with 9 bases between. CDR1 and CDR2 (germline): MNHEY, SVGEGT. CDR3 DNA: TGTGCCAGCAGTTACTCGAGGTCGAGCTCCTACAATGAGCAGTTCTTC. Translated, it gives CASSYSRSSSYNEQFF.

This clonotype was recorded many times. The J gene is TRBJ1-1, the V gene TRBV6-5, with D tentatively TRBD1 (6 bases). CDR3 length: 12 residues. V lost 6 bases, J lost 7 bases, and 12 bases lay in between. Germline lookup yields CDR1 MNHEY and CDR2 SVGAGI. CDR3 loop: CASSYRAGEAFF. As DNA, the CDR3 is TGTGCCAGCAGCTACAGGGCGGGTGAAGCTTTCTTT.

In its sample, this clonotype was seen many times. The CDR3 loop reads CASSYYGDSSTDTQYF. The CDR3 nucleotides read TGTGCCAGCAGTTATTACGGCGACTCTAGCACAGATACGCAGTATTTT. This rearrangement joins TRBV6-5 to TRBJ2-3; D uncertain. This CDR3 has 16 amino acids. CDR1 is MNHEY and CDR2 is SVGAGI in the germline V gene. Trimming cost V 3 bases and J 0 bases, with 13 bases left between them.

The rearrangement joins TRBV6-2 or TRBV6-3 to TRBJ2-5, with D hard to call. The CDR3 sequence is 13 residues long. Trimming took off 0 bases at V and 7 bases at J, with 9 bases between the two ends. CDR1 MNHEY and CDR2 SVGEGT come from the germline V gene. CDR3 sequence (DNA): TGTGCCAGCAGTTACTCCCTCTTGGCGACCCAGTACTTC. This translates into CASSYSLLATQYF.